Below are 25 T cell receptor beta chains sequenced from a single sample in a study of blood T cell repertoires in COVID-19. Libraries were prepared by immunoSEQ multiplex PCR; TCRdb keeps only in-frame clonotypes and omits some of them. The sample yields some 120,000 clones, around 80% seen once. Sequencing was done on a sample of peripheral blood. These receptors were taken from a man aged 70-80 years with acute or convalescent COVID-19.

The rearrangement uses TRBV18 and TRBJ2-1; possible D gene TRBD1, 6 bases. The germline V and J ends were trimmed by 0 bases and 10 bases, with 13 bases remaining between them. This CDR3 is 14 amino acids long. The V gene's germline CDR1 is KGHSH and CDR2 LQKENI. DNA of the CDR3: TGTGCCAGCTCACCACCGCAGGGGTCCCTCGAGCAGTTCTTC. The encoded protein is CASSPPQGSLEQFF.

This rearrangement joins TRBV11-2 to TRBJ2-1, with D possibly TRBD2 on 6 matching bases. Germline V lookup: CDR1 SGHAT, CDR2 FQNNGV. The CDR3 is 16 residues long. V was clipped by 1 base and J by 0 bases, with 10 bases between them. The CDR3 bases are TGTGCCAGCAGCTTAGCTAGTAGCGGCTCCTACAATGAGCAGTTCTTC. As protein: CASSLASSGSYNEQFF.

The CDR3 spells CASSQALDRVGGYTF. DNA of the CDR3: TGTGCCAGCAGCCAAGCCCTTGACAGGGTTGGCGGCTACACCTTC. The J gene is TRBJ1-2, the V gene TRBV4-2; 7 nucleotides line up with TRBD1. CDR1 and CDR2 (germline): LGHNA, YNFKEQ. The CDR3 sequence is 15 residues long. V was clipped by 1 base and J by 8 bases; unmatched bases: 10.

In this sample, this clone turned up once. The gene calls are TRBV5-1 and TRBJ1-1, with D unclear. V shed 4 bases and J shed 7 bases, with 14 bases lying between them. This CDR3 is built from 13 residues. The V gene's germline CDR1 is SGHRS and CDR2 YFSETQ. In DNA form, the CDR3 reads TGCGCCAGCAGCCAGGACTGGAGAGTTGAAGCTTTCTTT. Protein: CASSQDWRVEAFF.

This clone was seen a handful of times. The gene calls are TRBV4-1 and TRBJ1-2, with a tentative D call TRBD1 (5 bases). The V gene's germline CDR1 is MGHRA and CDR2 YSYEKL. V lost 6 bases, J lost 4 bases, and 12 bases lay in between. This CDR3 spans 13 amino acids. CDR3: CASSRRASYGYTF. The CDR3 coding sequence is TGCGCCAGCAGTCGCAGGGCCAGCTATGGCTACACCTTC.

In its sample, this clone was seen a few times. The chain links TRBV7-9 to TRBJ2-3; 8 bases are shared with TRBD2. Germline V gene sequence: CDR1 SEHNR, CDR2 FQNEAQ (reference sequence). This CDR3 has 14 residues. J was trimmed by 0 bases and V by 7 bases; bases with no gene match: 3. The CDR3 loop is CASKAGASTDTQYF. Here the CDR3 DNA reads TGTGCCAGCAAAGCGGGGGCGAGCACAGATACGCAGTATTTT. Full variable domain (outside the CDR3, taken from reference TRBV7-9 and TRBJ2-3): DTGVSQNPRHKITKRGQNVTFRCDPISEHNRLYWYRQTLGQGPEFLTYFQNEAQLEKSRLLSDRFSAERPKGSFSTLEIQRTEQGDSAMYLCASKAGASTDTQYFGPGTRLTVL.

The rearrangement links TRBV10-3 to TRBJ2-2; D perhaps matches TRBD2 (6 bases). Germline values: CDR1 ENHRY, CDR2 SYGVKD. The CDR3 is made up of 14 amino acids. The V end lost 3 bases, the J end lost 3 bases, and 8 bases lay between the germline ends. The CDR3: CAISEWGDTGELFF. DNA of the CDR3: TGTGCCATCAGTGAATGGGGGGACACCGGGGAGCTGTTTTTT.

CDR3 nucleotides: TGCGCCAGCTCCCCGGGGGATGATTCACCCCTCCACTTT. It yields the protein CASSPGDDSPLHF. V and J are TRBV5-1 and TRBJ1-6; D may be TRBD1 (5 bases). The germline CDR1 and CDR2 sequences are SGHRS and YFSETQ. The CDR3 consists of 13 residues. V lost 7 bases and J 8 bases, leaving 13 bases between the germline ends.

This chain links TRBV7-9 with TRBJ2-1; D unclear. Germline V gene sequence: CDR1 SEHNR, CDR2 FQNEAQ (reference sequence). The CDR3 has 12 residues. Trimming removed 6 bases at V and 8 bases at J, with 11 bases between. The CDR3 protein is CASSPERYEQFF. The CDR3 DNA sequence: TGTGCCAGCAGTCCAGAGCGCTATGAGCAGTTCTTC.

V is TRBV30 and J is TRBJ2-1; 11 nucleotides line up with TRBD2. Germline values: CDR1 GTSNPN, CDR2 SVGIG (reference sequence). The CDR3 contains 15 residues. V dropped 2 bases and J dropped 4; count of bases not matched to a gene: 4. The CDR3 sequence: CAWSSGTSGYNEQFF. CDR3 nucleotides: TGTGCCTGGAGTTCCGGGACTAGCGGTTACAATGAGCAGTTCTTC.

This clone was observed once. The V call is TRBV28, the J call TRBJ2-1; 8 bases fit TRBD1. In germline, CDR1 is MDHEN, CDR2 SYDVKM. CDR3 size: 15 residues. With 4 bases clipped from V and 6 bases from J, the junction kept 8 bases outside the gene matches. The CDR3 is CASSSGTGTLNEQFF. CDR3 DNA sequence: TGTGCCAGCAGTTCCGGGACAGGAACCCTCAATGAGCAGTTCTTC.

The chain carries TRBV9 and TRBJ2-3; D ambiguous. The CDR3 length is 14 residues. Deletions cut 4 bases from V and 2 bases from J, with 11 bases between. Germline V lookup: CDR1 SGDLS, CDR2 YYNGEE. The CDR3 loop is CASSPTPNTDTQYF. In DNA, the CDR3 is TGTGCCAGCAGCCCAACACCGAACACAGATACGCAGTATTTT. Full variable domain (outside the CDR3, taken from reference TRBV9 and TRBJ2-3): DSGVTQTPKHLITATGQRVTLRCSPRSGDLSVYWYQQSLDQGLQFLIQYYNGEERAKGNILERFSAQQFPDLHSELNLSSLELGDSALYFCASSPTPNTDTQYFGPGTRLTVL.

V gene TRBV5-8 combines with J gene TRBJ1-4, with D possibly TRBD1 on 6 matching bases. Per the germline V gene, CDR1 is SGHTS and CDR2 is YDEGEE. V was pared by 4 bases and J by 9 bases, with 13 bases between. The CDR3 is 13 amino acids. CDR3 coding DNA: TGTGCCAGCAGCGGTTCCTGGGGGCAAAAACTGTTTTTT. Protein sequence: CASSGSWGQKLFF.

The CDR3: CASSLGRNWLGDTQYF. In DNA, the CDR3 is TGCGCCAGCAGCTTGGGGCGGAATTGGCTGGGAGATACGCAGTATTTT. The chain employs TRBV5-1 and TRBJ2-3; D unresolved. The CDR3 length is 16 residues. Trimming took off 0 bases at V and 5 bases at J, with 16 bases between the two ends. From germline, CDR1 is SGHRS and CDR2 YFSETQ.

The chain joins TRBV11-1 to TRBJ2-3; the D gene is possibly TRBD2 (6 bases). V was cut by 2 bases and J by 1 base, with 13 bases left in between. CDR1 is SGHAT, CDR2 FQDESV, per germline (reference sequence). The CDR3 totals 16 residues. CDR3 bases: TGTGCCAGCAGCTTAAAAATTACTAGCCGCACAGATACGCAGTATTTT. Its protein product is CASSLKITSRTDTQYF. The variable domain in full, completed from reference TRBV11-1 and TRBJ2-3, reads EAEVAQSPRYKITEKSQAVAFWCDPISGHATLYWYRQILGQGPELLVQFQDESVVDDSQLPKDRFSAERLKGVDSTLKIQPAELGDSAMYLCASSLKITSRTDTQYFGPGTRLTVL.

V and J are TRBV19 and TRBJ1-3; D is unresolved. The length of the CDR3 is 14 residues. The germline V gene has CDR1 LNHDA and CDR2 SQIVND (reference sequence). The germline V and J ends were trimmed by 3 bases and 2 bases, with 8 bases remaining between them. CDR3 bases: TGTGCCAGTAGTATTAGAAATGCTGGAAACACCATATATTTT. Protein sequence: CASSIRNAGNTIYF.

This chain joins TRBV5-1 and TRBJ2-5, with TRBD1 identical over 11 bases. Germline V gene sequence: CDR1 SGHRS, CDR2 YFSETQ. The length of the CDR3 is 16 residues. With V trimmed by 5 bases and J by 4 bases, 10 bases remained unmatched. As DNA, the CDR3 is TGCGCCAGCAGTTTTAGACCGGGACAGGGGGGAGAGACCCAGTACTTC. It is translated as CASSFRPGQGGETQYF.

This clone was recorded a few times. The chain uses TRBV18 and TRBJ2-3; D uncertain. Trimming took off 0 bases at V and 0 bases at J, with 7 bases between the two ends. Germline CDR1 is KGHSH and CDR2 is LQKENI. The CDR3 totals 15 residues. CDR3 amino acids: CASSPPGRSTDTQYF. The CDR3 DNA sequence: TGTGCCAGCTCACCACCGGGCAGGAGCACAGATACGCAGTATTTT.

The chain couples TRBV7-2 to TRBJ2-3, with 10 positions matching TRBD2. Germline V gives CDR1 SGHTA, CDR2 FQGNSA. Unmatched junction bases numbered 11, after V lost 1 base and J lost 4 bases. The CDR3 consists of 18 residues. CDR3 amino acids: CASSLGRAAGGPSDTQYF. The CDR3 nucleotides are TGTGCCAGCAGCTTAGGTCGGGCAGCGGGGGGGCCTTCAGATACGCAGTATTTT.

This chain links TRBV28 with TRBJ1-2; D might be TRBD1 (6 bases). CDR1 MDHEN and CDR2 SYDVKM come from the germline V gene. V was shortened by 5 bases and J by 4 bases, with 17 bases between the two germline ends. The CDR3 spans 15 residues. DNA for the CDR3: TGTGCCAGCAGTGTTACAGGGAGCGCTCTCTATGGCTACACCTTC. Encoded protein: CASSVTGSALYGYTF.

V and J are TRBV19 and TRBJ1-6; a weak D match, TRBD1 (6 bases). The CDR3 loop spans 13 amino acids. Germline-derived CDR1 and CDR2 are LNHDA and SQIVND (reference sequence). The CDR3 DNA is TGTGCTTCAGCTGCAGGGGATAATTCACCCCTCCACTTT. Translation: CASAAGDNSPLHF.

This clone is labeled as medium-sized. CDR3 region: CASSSRDRGPKTQYF. For the CDR3, the DNA is TGTGCCAGCAGTTCAAGGGACAGGGGGCCCAAGACCCAGTACTTC. This chain uses TRBV6-5 with TRBJ2-5, with 12 nucleotides matching TRBD1. CDR3 size: 15 residues. Germline values: CDR1 MNHEY, CDR2 SVGAGI. The J segment lost 6 bases and the V segment lost 4 bases, leaving 6 bases of the junction unmatched.

This rearrangement joins TRBV6-6 to TRBJ1-5; 11 bases map to TRBD1. There are 15 residues in the CDR3. V lost 6 bases, J lost 4 bases, and 5 bases stayed unmatched. CDR1 and CDR2 (germline): MNHNY, SVGAGI (reference sequence). The CDR3 nucleotides are TGTGCCAGCAGATCCGGGACAGGGGGGAATCAGCCCCAGCATTTT. Translated, it gives CASRSGTGGNQPQHF.

The rearrangement uses TRBV10-3 and TRBJ1-1; 9 bases are a match to TRBD1. This CDR3 is 14 amino acids long. The V gene end was trimmed by 6 bases and the J gene end by 4 bases; junction bases not matched to a gene: 6. Germline V CDR1 and CDR2: ENHRY, SYGVKD. The CDR3 nucleotides read TGTGCCATCAGGGGGACAGGGACCATCACTGAAGCTTTCTTT. Its translation is CAIRGTGTITEAFF.

The CDR3 protein is CASSAWAVGTEAFF. The CDR3 nucleotides read TGTGCCAGTAGTGCCTGGGCAGTCGGCACTGAAGCTTTCTTT. V and J are TRBV19 and TRBJ1-1, with D hard to call. Germline loops: CDR1 LNHDA, CDR2 SQIVND (reference sequence). The CDR3 is 14 residues long. V was pared by 5 bases and J by 4 bases, with 14 bases between.